Sequencing of this T cell receptor (beta chain) was carried out in a study of blood T cell repertoires in COVID-19. The germline V gene encodes CDR1 MGHDK and CDR2 SYGVNS. V lost 2 bases and J lost 4, with 11 bases in between. This CDR3 region has 14 residues. Clones were read by immunoSEQ multiplex PCR, and TCRdb kept only the in-frame ones, dropping some. The data contain around 140,000 clones, around 89% of them singletons. Sequencing was performed on peripheral blood. The chain joins TRBV25-1 to TRBJ1-2; D gene uncertain. This TCR was recovered from a man in his 60s with active or convalescent COVID-19. The CDR3 sequence is CASSERAGLYGYTF. In DNA form, the CDR3 reads TGTGCCAGCAGTGAACGGGCAGGACTCTATGGCTACACCTTC.